This T cell receptor beta chain was sequenced for a study of blood T cells in healthy people across ages. Study-wide results and caveats: Per million T cells, TCR beta diversity dropped about linearly as age rose.

For the second PCR, which ran for about 7 to 11 cycles, a sample-barcoded 5' primer and a J-beta primer mix were used. TCRdb used MiXCR to reprocess the 5' RACE reads, holding one entry per CDR3 protein. The sample lists hundreds of thousands of distinct CDR3 sequences, around a quarter occurring once. Of note for this clonotype: No antigen is known for it.

The V gene lost 7 bases and the J gene lost 3 bases, with 10 bases spanning the gap. This CDR3 contains 13 residues. This sample also appeared in a second study, on T cells of mothers and their children. As that study records: Slightly, though not significantly, more overlap was seen in related than in unrelated mother-child pairs.

The sequencing sample was made of blood. The TCR originated in a boy between 10 and 17 years old in good health. The rearrangement joins TRBV12-3 or TRBV12-4 to TRBJ1-5; D remains ambiguous. CDR3: CASNPGFNQPQHF. In nucleotides, the CDR3 is TGTGCCAGCAACCCAGGCTTCAATCAGCCCCAGCATTTT.